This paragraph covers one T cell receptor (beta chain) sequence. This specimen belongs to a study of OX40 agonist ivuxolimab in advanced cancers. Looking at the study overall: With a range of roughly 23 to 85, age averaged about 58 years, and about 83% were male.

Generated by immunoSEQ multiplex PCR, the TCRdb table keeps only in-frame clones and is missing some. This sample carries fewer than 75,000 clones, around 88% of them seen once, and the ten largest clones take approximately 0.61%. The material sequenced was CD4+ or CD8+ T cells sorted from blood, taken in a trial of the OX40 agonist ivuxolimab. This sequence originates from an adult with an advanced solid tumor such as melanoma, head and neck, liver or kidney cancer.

The chain's CDR3 is CASSPMLGTGNGYNEQFF. In nucleotides, the CDR3 is TGCGCCAGCAGCCCGATGCTTGGGACAGGTAACGGTTACAATGAGCAGTTCTTC. This rearrangement joins TRBV5-1 to TRBJ2-1; 8 bases agree with TRBD1. Germline V CDR1 and CDR2: SGHRS, YFSETQ. Unmatched junction bases numbered 16, after V lost 4 bases and J lost 4 bases. This CDR3 has 18 amino acids.